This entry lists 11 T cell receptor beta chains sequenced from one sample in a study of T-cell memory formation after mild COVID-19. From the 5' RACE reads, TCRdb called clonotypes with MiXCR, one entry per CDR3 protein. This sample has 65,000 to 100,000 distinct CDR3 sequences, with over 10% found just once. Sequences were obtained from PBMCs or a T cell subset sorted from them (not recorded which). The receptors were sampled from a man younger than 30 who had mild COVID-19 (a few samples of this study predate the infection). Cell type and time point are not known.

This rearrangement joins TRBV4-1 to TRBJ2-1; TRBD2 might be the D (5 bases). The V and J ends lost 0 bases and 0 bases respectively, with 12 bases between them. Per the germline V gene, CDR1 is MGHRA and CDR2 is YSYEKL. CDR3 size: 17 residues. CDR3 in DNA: TGCGCCAGCAGCCAAGAAGCTCTAGCCGACTCCTACAATGAGCAGTTCTTC. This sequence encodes CASSQEALADSYNEQFF.

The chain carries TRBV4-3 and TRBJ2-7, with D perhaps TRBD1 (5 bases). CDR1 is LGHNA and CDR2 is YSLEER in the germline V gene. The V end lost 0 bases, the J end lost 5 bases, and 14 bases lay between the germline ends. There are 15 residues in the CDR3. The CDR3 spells CASSQDWGLKDEQYF. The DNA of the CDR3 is TGCGCCAGCAGCCAAGATTGGGGCTTGAAGGACGAGCAGTACTTC.

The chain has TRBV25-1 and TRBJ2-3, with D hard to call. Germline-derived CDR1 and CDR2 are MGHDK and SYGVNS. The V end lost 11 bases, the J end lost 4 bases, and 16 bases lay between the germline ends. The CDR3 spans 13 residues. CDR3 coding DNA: TGTGCCCCCGACCGTGTCAGGCCAGATACGCAGTATTTT. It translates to CAPDRVRPDTQYF.

The CDR3 nucleotides read TGCAGTGCTCCTAACTATGGCTACACCTTC. As protein: CSAPNYGYTF. This rearrangement joins TRBV20-1 to TRBJ1-2; no definite D call. Deletions cut 5 bases from V and 0 bases from J, with 1 base between. The CDR3 extends over 10 amino acids. The V gene's germline CDR1 is DFQATT and CDR2 SNEGSKA (reference sequence).

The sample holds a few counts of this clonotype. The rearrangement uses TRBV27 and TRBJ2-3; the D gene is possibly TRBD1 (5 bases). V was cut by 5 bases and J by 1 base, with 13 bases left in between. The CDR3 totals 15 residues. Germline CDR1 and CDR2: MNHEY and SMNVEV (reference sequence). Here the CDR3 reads CASSAPGWGTDTQYF. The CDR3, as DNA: TGTGCCAGCAGTGCCCCAGGGTGGGGCACAGATACGCAGTATTTT.

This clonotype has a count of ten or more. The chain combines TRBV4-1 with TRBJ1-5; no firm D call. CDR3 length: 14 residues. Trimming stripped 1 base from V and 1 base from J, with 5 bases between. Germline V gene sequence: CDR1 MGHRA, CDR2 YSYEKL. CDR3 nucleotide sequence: TGCGCCAGCAGCCAAGGGCCCAGCAATCAGCCCCAGCATTTT. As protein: CASSQGPSNQPQHF.

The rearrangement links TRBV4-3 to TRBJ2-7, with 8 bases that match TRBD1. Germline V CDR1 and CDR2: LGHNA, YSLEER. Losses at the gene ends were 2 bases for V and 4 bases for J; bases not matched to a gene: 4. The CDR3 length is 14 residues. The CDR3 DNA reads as TGCGCCAGCAGCCAATCTGACAGGGGATACGAGCAGTACTTC. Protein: CASSQSDRGYEQYF.

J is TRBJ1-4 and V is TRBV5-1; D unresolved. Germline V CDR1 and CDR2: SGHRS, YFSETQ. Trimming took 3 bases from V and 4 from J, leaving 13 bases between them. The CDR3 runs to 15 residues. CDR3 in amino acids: CASSSGVDLNEKLFF. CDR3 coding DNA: TGCGCCAGCAGCTCCGGGGTCGACCTTAATGAAAAACTGTTTTTT.

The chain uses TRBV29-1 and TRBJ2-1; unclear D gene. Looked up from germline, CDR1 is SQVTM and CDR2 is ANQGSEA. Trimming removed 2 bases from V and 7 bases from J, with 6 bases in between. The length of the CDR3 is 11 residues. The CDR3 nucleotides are TGCAGCGTTGAACGGAGTAATGAGCAGTTCTTC. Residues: CSVERSNEQFF.

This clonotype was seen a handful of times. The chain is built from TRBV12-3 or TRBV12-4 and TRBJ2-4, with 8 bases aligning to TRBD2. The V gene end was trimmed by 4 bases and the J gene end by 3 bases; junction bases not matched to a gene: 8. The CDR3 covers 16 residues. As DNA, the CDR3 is TGTGCCAGCAGTTCGGCCCCCGGGGGGGTCAAAAACATTCAGTACTTC. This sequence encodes CASSSAPGGVKNIQYF.

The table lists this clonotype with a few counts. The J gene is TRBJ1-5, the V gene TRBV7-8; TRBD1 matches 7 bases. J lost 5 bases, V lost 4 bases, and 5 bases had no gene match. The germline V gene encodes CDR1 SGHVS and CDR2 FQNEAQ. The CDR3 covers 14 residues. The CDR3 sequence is CASSSGTAHQPQHF. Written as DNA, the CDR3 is TGTGCCAGCAGCTCCGGGACAGCACATCAGCCCCAGCATTTT. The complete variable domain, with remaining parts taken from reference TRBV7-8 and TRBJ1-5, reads GAGVSQSPRYKVAKRGQDVALRCDPISGHVSLFWYQQALGQGPEFLTYFQNEAQLDKSGLPSDRFFAERPEGSVSTLKIQRTQQEDSAVYLCASSSGTAHQPQHFGDGTRLSIL.